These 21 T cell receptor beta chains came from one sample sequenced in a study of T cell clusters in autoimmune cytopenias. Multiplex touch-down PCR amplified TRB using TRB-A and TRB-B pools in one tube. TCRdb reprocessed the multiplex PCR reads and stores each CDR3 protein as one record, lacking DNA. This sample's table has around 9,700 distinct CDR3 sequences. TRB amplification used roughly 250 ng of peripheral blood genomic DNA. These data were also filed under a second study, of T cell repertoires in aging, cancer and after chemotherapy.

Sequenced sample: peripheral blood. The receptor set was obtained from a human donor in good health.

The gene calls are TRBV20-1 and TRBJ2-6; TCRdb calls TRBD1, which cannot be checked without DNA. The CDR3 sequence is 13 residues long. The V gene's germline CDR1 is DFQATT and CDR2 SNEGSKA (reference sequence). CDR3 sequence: CSARGSGANVLTF.

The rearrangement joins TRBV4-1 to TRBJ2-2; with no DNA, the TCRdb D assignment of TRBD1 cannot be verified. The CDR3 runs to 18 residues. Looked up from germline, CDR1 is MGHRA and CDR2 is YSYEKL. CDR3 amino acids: CASSHSGTLDPPTGELFF.

CDR3 residues: CASRATGSSYNEQFF. The chain joins TRBV5-6 to TRBJ2-1; TCRdb indicates TRBD1, and absent DNA this call remains unverified. CDR3 size: 15 residues. The germline CDR1 and CDR2 sequences are SGHDT and YYEEEE.

The CDR3 is CASSLLSGSHSGYTF. The chain recombines TRBV7-9 with TRBJ1-2. Germline V gene data show CDR1 as SEHNR and CDR2 as FQNEAQ (reference sequence). The CDR3 totals 15 residues. Filled out from reference TRBV7-9 and TRBJ1-2, the complete variable domain reads DTGVSQNPRHKITKRGQNVTFRCDPISEHNRLYWYRQTLGQGPEFLTYFQNEAQLEKSRLLSDRFSAERPKGSFSTLEIQRTEQGDSAMYLCASSLLSGSHSGYTFGSGTRLTVV.

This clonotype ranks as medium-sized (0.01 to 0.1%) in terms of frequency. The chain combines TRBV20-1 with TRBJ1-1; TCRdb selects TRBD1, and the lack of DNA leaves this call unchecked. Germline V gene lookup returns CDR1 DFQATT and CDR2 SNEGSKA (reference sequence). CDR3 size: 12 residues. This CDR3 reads CSARTGPIGAFF.

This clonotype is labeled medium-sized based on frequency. The CDR3 protein is CAWGQTNYGYTF. V gene TRBV30 combines with J gene TRBJ1-2; TCRdb picks TRBD1, but there is no DNA to check that call. The CDR3 is 12 amino acids. The germline V gene encodes CDR1 GTSNPN and CDR2 SVGIG (reference sequence). The full variable domain, its missing parts supplied by reference TRBV30 and TRBJ1-2, is SQTIHQWPATLVQPVGSPLSLECTVEGTSNPNLYWYRQAAGRGLQLLFYSVGIGQISSEVPQNLSASRPQDRQFILSSKKLLLSDSGFYLCAWGQTNYGYTFGSGTRLTVV.

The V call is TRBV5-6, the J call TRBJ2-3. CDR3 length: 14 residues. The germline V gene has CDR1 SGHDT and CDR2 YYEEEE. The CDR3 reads CASTTDWSSDTQYF.

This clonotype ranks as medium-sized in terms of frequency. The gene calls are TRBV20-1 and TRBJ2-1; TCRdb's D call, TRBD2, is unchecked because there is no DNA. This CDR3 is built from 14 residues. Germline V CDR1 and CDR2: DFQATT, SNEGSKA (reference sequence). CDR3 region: CSARRLAGDNEQFF.

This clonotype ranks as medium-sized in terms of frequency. The CDR3 loop is CASSPTSTQETQYF. The rearrangement links TRBV7-2 to TRBJ2-5; absent DNA, TCRdb's TRBD2 call cannot be checked. This CDR3 has 14 amino acids. Germline V lookup: CDR1 SGHTA, CDR2 FQGNSA.

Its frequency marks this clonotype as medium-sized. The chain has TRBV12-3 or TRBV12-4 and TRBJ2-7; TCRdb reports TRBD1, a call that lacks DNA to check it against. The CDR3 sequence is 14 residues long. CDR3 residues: CASSLGGQSYEQYF.

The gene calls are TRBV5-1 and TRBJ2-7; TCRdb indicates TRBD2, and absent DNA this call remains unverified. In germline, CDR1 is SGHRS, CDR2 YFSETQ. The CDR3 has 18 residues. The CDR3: CASSFGGGTTSLSYEQYF.

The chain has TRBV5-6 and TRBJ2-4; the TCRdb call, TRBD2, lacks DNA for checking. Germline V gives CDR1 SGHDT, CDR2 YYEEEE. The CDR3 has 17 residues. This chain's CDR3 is CASSPRERGGGKNIQYF.

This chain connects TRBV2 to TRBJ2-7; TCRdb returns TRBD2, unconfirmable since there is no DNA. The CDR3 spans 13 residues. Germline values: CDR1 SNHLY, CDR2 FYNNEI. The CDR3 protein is CASSRDQIYEQYF.

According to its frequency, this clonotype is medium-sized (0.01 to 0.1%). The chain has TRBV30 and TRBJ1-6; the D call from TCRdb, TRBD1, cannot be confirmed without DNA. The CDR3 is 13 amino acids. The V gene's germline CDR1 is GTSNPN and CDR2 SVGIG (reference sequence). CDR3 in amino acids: CAWSRDRDSPLHF. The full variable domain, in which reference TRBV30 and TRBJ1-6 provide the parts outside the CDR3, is SQTIHQWPATLVQPVGSPLSLECTVEGTSNPNLYWYRQAAGRGLQLLFYSVGIGQISSEVPQNLSASRPQDRQFILSSKKLLLSDSGFYLCAWSRDRDSPLHFGNGTRLTVT.

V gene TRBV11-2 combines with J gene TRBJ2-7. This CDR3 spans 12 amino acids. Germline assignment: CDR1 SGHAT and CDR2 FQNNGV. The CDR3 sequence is CASSLVPSEQYF.

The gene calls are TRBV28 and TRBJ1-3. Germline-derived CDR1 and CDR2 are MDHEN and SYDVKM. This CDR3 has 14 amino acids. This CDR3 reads CASKAGSSGNTIYF.

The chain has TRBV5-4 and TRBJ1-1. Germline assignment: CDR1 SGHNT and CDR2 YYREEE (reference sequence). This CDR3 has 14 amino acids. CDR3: CASSPEEFNTEAFF.

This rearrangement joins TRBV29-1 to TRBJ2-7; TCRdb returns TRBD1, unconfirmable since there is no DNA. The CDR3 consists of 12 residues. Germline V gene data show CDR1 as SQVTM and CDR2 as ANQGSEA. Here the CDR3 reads CSVGTGGYEQYF.

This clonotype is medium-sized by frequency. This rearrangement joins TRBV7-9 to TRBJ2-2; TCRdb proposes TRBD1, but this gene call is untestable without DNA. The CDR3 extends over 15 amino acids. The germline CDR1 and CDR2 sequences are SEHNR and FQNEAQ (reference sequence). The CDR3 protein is CASRINTGVTGELFF. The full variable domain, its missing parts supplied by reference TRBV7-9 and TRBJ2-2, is DTGVSQNPRHKITKRGQNVTFRCDPISEHNRLYWYRQTLGQGPEFLTYFQNEAQLEKSRLLSDRFSAERPKGSFSTLEIQRTEQGDSAMYLCASRINTGVTGELFFGEGSRLTVL.

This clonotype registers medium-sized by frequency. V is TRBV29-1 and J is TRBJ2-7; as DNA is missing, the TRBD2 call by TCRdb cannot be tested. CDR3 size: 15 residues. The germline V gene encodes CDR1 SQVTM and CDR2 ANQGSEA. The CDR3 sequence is CSVVLAGPSSYEQYF.

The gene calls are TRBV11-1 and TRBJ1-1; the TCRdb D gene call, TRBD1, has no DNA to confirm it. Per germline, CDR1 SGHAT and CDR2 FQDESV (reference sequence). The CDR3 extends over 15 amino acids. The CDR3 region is CASSRTRQGHAEAFF.